This T cell receptor (beta chain) originates from a study of blood T cell repertoires in COVID-19. About the study: Samples came from the United States, Italy and Spain, spanning acute and convalescent COVID-19.

Source study methods: From reference gene primer amplification, estimates of nucleated cell counts were derived. TCRdb's table, derived via immunoSEQ multiplex PCR, lists solely in-frame clones and lacks some. That table furnishes V, J and clone size, whereas the DNA furnished D and trimming. The table lists about 270,000 clones, 65% to 85% of them singletons. Germline V gene data show CDR1 as SGHRS and CDR2 as YFSETQ. The CDR3 spans 15 residues. V lost 1 base, J lost 3 bases, and 12 bases lay in between. The chain couples TRBV5-1 to TRBJ2-3; a possible D gene is TRBD1 (6 bases). The sequenced sample consisted of peripheral blood. The sequence derives from a man at least 80 years old with acute or convalescent COVID-19. The CDR3 DNA follows: TGCGCCAGCAGCTTGCAGGCAGGGGTGACAGATACGCAGTATTTT. It yields the protein CASSLQAGVTDTQYF.